The 4 T cell receptor beta chains below come from one sample, sequenced in a study of shared clonotypes between healthy human individuals. The repertoire was sequenced with immunoSEQ multiplex PCR; TCRdb's copy has only in-frame clones and lacks some. This table has roughly 1,500,000 clones, under 99% appearing once. Source material: naive CD4+ T cells sorted from blood. Noted subset: CD45RA+ positively selected. All receptors derive from a man aged 30 to 45 in good health.

The chain recombines TRBV28 with TRBJ2-7, with a possible D match to TRBD1 (5 bases). This CDR3 region has 16 residues. The V and J ends lost 0 bases and 2 bases respectively, with 14 bases between them. The germline V gene encodes CDR1 MDHEN and CDR2 SYDVKM. The CDR3 nucleotides read TGTGCCAGCAGTTTATGGGGCAGGGTCAAAACCTACGAGCAGTACTTC. As protein: CASSLWGRVKTYEQYF.

This chain uses TRBV4-1 with TRBJ2-5; 8 bases line up with TRBD2. This CDR3 is 14 amino acids long. The germline gives CDR1 MGHRA, CDR2 YSYEKL. The V and J ends lost 6 bases and 2 bases, in that order; junction bases with no gene match: 5. The CDR3 protein is CASRISGAQETQYF. CDR3 bases: TGCGCCAGCAGAATTAGCGGGGCTCAAGAGACCCAGTACTTC.

This chain joins TRBV7-2 and TRBJ2-3; D gene ambiguous. V was cut by 4 bases and J by 2 bases, with 10 bases left in between. CDR3 length equals 14 residues. CDR1 and CDR2 (germline): SGHTA, FQGNSA. CDR3 sequence: CASSSLGTTDTQYF. The CDR3 nucleotides are TGTGCCAGCAGCTCCCTCGGAACCACAGATACGCAGTATTTT.

This chain uses TRBV9 with TRBJ2-1; 7 bases are a match to TRBD2. Germline V lookup: CDR1 SGDLS, CDR2 YYNGEE. The CDR3 is made up of 13 amino acids. V lost 1 base, J lost 8 bases, and 3 bases stayed unmatched. The CDR3: CASSVWTSDEQFF. The CDR3 region has the DNA TGTGCCAGCAGCGTATGGACTAGTGATGAGCAGTTCTTC.